A selection of T cell receptor beta chains follows, all from one sample in a study of cytomegalovirus exposure and HLA in healthy donors. Sequencing was performed with immunoSEQ multiplex PCR; in TCRdb, only in-frame clones are kept and a portion is missing. Of some 84,000 clones in the sample, just under 80% are singletons; the top ten hold 2.5%. Sample: PBMCs. Receptors were obtained from a male donor in good health and CMV-seropositive. The CDR3 runs from the conserved cysteine through the conserved F or W. A D gene is named only where the DNA matches it firmly. Clone size is not always given. Where it is, it says once, few, many or a class for expanded clones.

d_gene	v_gene	abundance	j_gene	len	CDR3aa	CDR3nt
-	TRBV28	-	TRBJ1-5	16	CASSLARAVSNQPQHF	TGTGCCAGCAGTTTAGCCAGGGCAGTTAGCAATCAGCCCCAGCATTTT
TRBD1	TRBV5-4	-	TRBJ1-2	14	CASSLDRTGAENPF	TGTGCCAGCAGCTTGGACAGGACAGGGGCGGAGAATCCCTTC
-	TRBV6-4	-	TRBJ2-7	12	CASIGQTYEQYF	TGTGCCAGCATCGGACAGACCTACGAGCAGTACTTC
TRBD2	TRBV7-6	-	TRBJ2-3	12	CASSSGGDTQYF	TGTGCCAGCAGCTCGGGGGGAGATACGCAGTATTTT
TRBD2	TRBV6-1	few	TRBJ2-7	15	CASSEAAGARGEQYF	TGTGCCAGCAGTGAAGCGGCGGGAGCTCGCGGCGAGCAGTACTTC
TRBD2	TRBV27	-	TRBJ2-4	18	CASSRTPPGGGGIYIQYF	TGTGCCAGCAGTCGTACCCCCCCGGGAGGGGGGGGAATATACATTCAGTACTTC
-	TRBV6-6	-	TRBJ2-7	16	CASSYGLGAGAYEQYF	TGTGCCAGCAGTTACGGGCTGGGGGCTGGGGCCTACGAGCAGTACTTC
TRBD2	TRBV9	-	TRBJ2-5	13	CASSPWTSGDQYF	TGTGCCAGCAGCCCTTGGACTAGCGGGGACCAGTACTTC
-	TRBV7-2	-	TRBJ2-7	13	CASSSDSPYEQYF	TGTGCCAGCAGCTCGGACTCCCCCTACGAGCAGTACTTC
-	TRBV29-1	-	TRBJ1-1	14	CSVTRDTSRTEAFF	TGCAGCGTTACCCGGGACACATCAAGAACTGAAGCTTTCTTT